This is a list of T cell receptor beta chains from one sample in a study of OX40 agonist ivuxolimab in advanced cancers. Here immunoSEQ multiplex PCR was the method, and the copy in TCRdb shows in-frame clones only, minus some. Seen here are approximately 62,000 clones, around 90% observed once, and the top ten hold approximately 5.4%. The starting material was CD4+ or CD8+ T cells sorted from blood, obtained in a trial of the OX40 agonist ivuxolimab. The receptors were sampled from an adult with an advanced solid tumor such as melanoma, head and neck, liver or kidney cancer. CDR3s include the opening cysteine and the closing phenylalanine or tryptophan. Fields, in order: V gene, clone size, J gene, D gene, CDR3 DNA, CDR3 protein. D genes are given only for firm matches. Not every row has a clone size; where given, it reads once, few, many or a size class.

v_call: TRBV10-3
clone_size: NA
j_call: TRBJ1-2
d_call: NA
cdr3_nt: TGTGCCATCAGTGAGAAGGGGGACTATGGCTACACCTTC
cdr3_aa: CAISEKGDYGYTF

v_call: TRBV19
clone_size: once
j_call: TRBJ1-5
d_call: NA
cdr3_nt: TGTGCCAGTAGCCGCCGGACAGCCAAAGCGGGCAATCAGCCCCAGCATTTT
cdr3_aa: CASSRRTAKAGNQPQHF

v_call: TRBV11-2
clone_size: few
j_call: TRBJ2-1
d_call: TRBD2
cdr3_nt: TGTGCCAGCAGCTCCCTACGGGAGGGGGTCTACAATGAGCAGTTCTTC
cdr3_aa: CASSSLREGVYNEQFF

v_call: TRBV25-1
clone_size: NA
j_call: TRBJ1-5
d_call: TRBD1
cdr3_nt: TGTGCCAGCAGTGAGCCAGGGGGTTGGGGGAATCAGCCCCAGCATTTT
cdr3_aa: CASSEPGGWGNQPQHF

v_call: TRBV10-1
clone_size: NA
j_call: TRBJ2-3
d_call: TRBD1
cdr3_nt: TGCGCCAGCAGTGAGCCTAAGGGGGCCCGGGCAATCCTGGCGCAGTATTTT
cdr3_aa: CASSEPKGARAILAQYF

v_call: TRBV19
clone_size: NA
j_call: TRBJ2-3
d_call: TRBD2
cdr3_nt: TGTGCCAGTAGTATAGTAGGCGGGAGTGCAGATACGCAGTATTTT
cdr3_aa: CASSIVGGSADTQYF

v_call: TRBV7-8
clone_size: once
j_call: TRBJ1-1
d_call: NA
cdr3_nt: TGTGCCAGCAGCTTCCTCTGGACGGTGAACACTGAAGCTTTCTTT
cdr3_aa: CASSFLWTVNTEAFF

v_call: TRBV11-2
clone_size: once
j_call: TRBJ2-2
d_call: NA
cdr3_nt: TGTGCCAGCAGCTTATCGCCACAGAACGCCGGGGAGCTGTTTTTT
cdr3_aa: CASSLSPQNAGELFF

v_call: TRBV28
clone_size: NA
j_call: TRBJ2-7
d_call: NA
cdr3_nt: TGTGCCAGCAGTTTCGTTGGGGGGCTAGACGAGCAGTACTTC
cdr3_aa: CASSFVGGLDEQYF

v_call: TRBV7-8
clone_size: NA
j_call: TRBJ2-2
d_call: NA
cdr3_nt: TGTGCCAGCAGCTTGCCCTCAAACACCGGGGAGCTGTTTTTT
cdr3_aa: CASSLPSNTGELFF

v_call: TRBV10-3
clone_size: NA
j_call: TRBJ2-3
d_call: NA
cdr3_nt: TGTGCCATCAGTGAACTAGTCGCGAAGGATACGCAGTATTTT
cdr3_aa: CAISELVAKDTQYF

v_call: TRBV12-5
clone_size: NA
j_call: TRBJ2-1
d_call: TRBD1
cdr3_nt: TGTGCTAGTGGGGCCCAGGGGGCCTACAATGAGCAGTTCTTC
cdr3_aa: CASGAQGAYNEQFF

v_call: TRBV6-5
clone_size: NA
j_call: TRBJ2-1
d_call: NA
cdr3_nt: TGTGCCAGCAGTTACTCGAGGGGGTACAATGAGCAGTTCTTC
cdr3_aa: CASSYSRGYNEQFF

v_call: TRBV7-8
clone_size: few
j_call: TRBJ1-5
d_call: NA
cdr3_nt: TGTGCCAGCAGCTTAGTTAGCAATCAGCCCCAGCATTTT
cdr3_aa: CASSLVSNQPQHF

v_call: TRBV5-1
clone_size: NA
j_call: TRBJ2-1
d_call: NA
cdr3_nt: TGCGCCAGCAGCCAGGGAGTACTCTACAATGAGCAGTTCTTC
cdr3_aa: CASSQGVLYNEQFF

v_call: TRBV7-2
clone_size: few
j_call: TRBJ1-4
d_call: NA
cdr3_nt: TGTGCCAGCAGCCCGGTTCGGGAAAAACTGTTTTTT
cdr3_aa: CASSPVREKLFF

v_call: TRBV5-1
clone_size: NA
j_call: TRBJ2-1
d_call: TRBD2
cdr3_nt: TGCGCCACAAATACCGGGACTAGCGGATACAATGAGCAGTTCTTC
cdr3_aa: CATNTGTSGYNEQFF

v_call: TRBV19
clone_size: NA
j_call: TRBJ2-1
d_call: TRBD1
cdr3_nt: TGTGCCAGTTCTACAGGGACAGGCTCCTACAATGAGCAGTTCTTC
cdr3_aa: CASSTGTGSYNEQFF

v_call: TRBV19
clone_size: NA
j_call: TRBJ2-5
d_call: NA
cdr3_nt: TGTGCCACCAAAGACGGACGAGGACAACAAGAGACCCAGTACTTC
cdr3_aa: CATKDGRGQQETQYF

v_call: TRBV6-6
clone_size: NA
j_call: TRBJ1-1
d_call: NA
cdr3_nt: TGTGCCAGCAGCACCGGGTTTCCAGGCACTGAAGCTTTCTTT
cdr3_aa: CASSTGFPGTEAFF